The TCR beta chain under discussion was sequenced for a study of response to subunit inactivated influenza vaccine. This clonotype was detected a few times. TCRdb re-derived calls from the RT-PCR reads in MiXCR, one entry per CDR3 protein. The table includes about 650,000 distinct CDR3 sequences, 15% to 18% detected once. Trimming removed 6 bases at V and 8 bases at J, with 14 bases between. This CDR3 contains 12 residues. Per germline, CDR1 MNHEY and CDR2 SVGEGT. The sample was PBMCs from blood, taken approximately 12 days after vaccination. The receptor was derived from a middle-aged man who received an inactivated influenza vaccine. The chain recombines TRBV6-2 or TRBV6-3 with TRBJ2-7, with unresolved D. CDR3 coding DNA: TGTGCCAGCAGCGACGGCGCGTTTCAGCAGTACTTC. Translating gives CASSDGAFQQYF.